This is a list of T cell receptor beta chains from one sample in a study of shared clonotypes between healthy human individuals. The data were produced by immunoSEQ multiplex PCR, yet TCRdb's version contains in-frame clones alone and is incomplete. The data hold 1.4 million or so clones, with 98% observed a single time. Sequences were obtained from naive CD4+ T cells sorted from blood. The receptor source for this set is a man aged 25 to 40 in good health. Each CDR3 is given with its conserved first and last residue. The D gene is left open where the match is weak. Expanded clones get a size class; other rows say once, few or many, or leave the size out.

d_gene,j_gene,abundance,v_gene,CDR3nt,CDR3aa
.,TRBJ2-7,.,TRBV27,TGTGCCAGCAGTTTACTGGGGCCGAGAGGGGAGCAGTACTTC,CASSLLGPRGEQYF
.,TRBJ2-7,.,TRBV7-8,TGTGCCAGCAGCTTAGCGATGAACTCCTACGAGCAGTACTTC,CASSLAMNSYEQYF
TRBD2,TRBJ2-7,once,TRBV2,TGTGCCAGCAGTGAAGGACTAGCGGAGCCCTACGAGCAGTACTTC,CASSEGLAEPYEQYF
.,TRBJ2-5,.,TRBV11-2,TGTGCCAGCAGCTTAAGTAGCCGGAAGGAGACCCAGTACTTC,CASSLSSRKETQYF
.,TRBJ1-3,.,TRBV4-3,TGCGCCAGCAGCCCCAGGGGTTACTCTGGAAACACCATATATTTT,CASSPRGYSGNTIYF
.,TRBJ2-5,once,TRBV29-1,TGCAGCGTTGGGGGGCAGTTCGCCGCGGGGGTCCAGTACTTC,CSVGGQFAAGVQYF
.,TRBJ2-1,.,TRBV7-6,TGTGCCAGCAGCCAAGCGGCTAGCGAAGACAATGAGCAGTTCTTC,CASSQAASEDNEQFF
.,TRBJ2-7,.,TRBV7-2,TGTGCCAGCAGCGAAAATAGGTACGAGCAGTACTTC,CASSENRYEQYF
.,TRBJ2-5,.,TRBV2,TGTGCCAGCAGTGGAACGGGCCCTGTGACCCAGTACTTC,CASSGTGPVTQYF
.,TRBJ1-5,.,TRBV2,TGTGCCAGCAACCTTGGGGACATGTATAATCAGCCCCAGCATTTT,CASNLGDMYNQPQHF
.,TRBJ2-1,.,TRBV11-2,TGTGCCAGCAGCTTAGTTTCCGGAGCGTTTGTACTCTACAATGAGCAGTTCTTC,CASSLVSGAFVLYNEQFF
.,TRBJ2-5,.,TRBV2,TGTGCCAGCAGTGATAGGGGGGGGTACCAAGAGACCCAGTACTTC,CASSDRGGYQETQYF
.,TRBJ2-7,.,TRBV18,TGTGCCAGCTCACCATTATCAGCCGACTACGAGCAGTACTTC,CASSPLSADYEQYF
TRBD2,TRBJ2-7,.,TRBV5-4,TGTGCCAGCAGCCCTGGCTTAGCGGGAGCCTACGAGCAGTACTTC,CASSPGLAGAYEQYF
.,TRBJ2-3,.,TRBV11-2,TGTGCCAGCAGGGCACAGCGGACGATCGCAGATACGCAGTATTTT,CASRAQRTIADTQYF
.,TRBJ2-7,.,TRBV5-8,TGTGCCAGCAGCTTGATGTCAAACTTCTACGAGCAGTACTTC,CASSLMSNFYEQYF
.,TRBJ1-1,.,TRBV5-1,TGCGCCAGCAGCTTGGGCAGAGATTACATGAACACTGAAGCTTTCTTT,CASSLGRDYMNTEAFF
.,TRBJ1-1,once,TRBV28,TGTGCCAGCAGCCTATTCGGGGGGGAAGCTTTCTTT,CASSLFGGEAFF
.,TRBJ1-2,.,TRBV4-1,TGCGCCAGCAGCCAAGATAAGGCCAGGCTTGAGTCCTATGGCTACACCTTC,CASSQDKARLESYGYTF
.,TRBJ1-5,.,TRBV6-1,TGTGCCAGCACCTGGGGGGGAGTTCTCAATCAGCCCCAGCATTTT,CASTWGGVLNQPQHF
TRBD1,TRBJ2-7,.,TRBV2,TGTGCCAGCAGGGAGGACAGGGGGAACTACGAGCAGTACTTC,CASREDRGNYEQYF
TRBD2,TRBJ2-7,.,TRBV7-2,TGTGCCAGCAGCCCCACCGGGACTAGAAAGTACTTC,CASSPTGTRKYF
.,TRBJ2-1,.,TRBV5-4,TGTGCCAGCAGCTTGGTAGGAGGGGGGCAGTTCTTC,CASSLVGGGQFF
.,TRBJ2-7,once,TRBV5-6,TGTGCCAGCAGCTTGGCGTTGGCCTACGAGCAGTACTTC,CASSLALAYEQYF
.,TRBJ2-2,.,TRBV6-5,TGTGCCAGCACCAGACAGACGAACACCGGGGAGCTGTTTTTT,CASTRQTNTGELFF
TRBD2,TRBJ2-7,.,TRBV27,TGTGCCAGCAGTTGGATAGCGGGCGGGAGCCACGAGCAGTACTTC,CASSWIAGGSHEQYF
.,TRBJ1-2,once,TRBV9,TGTGCCAGCAGCGCCCCCGACAGGTTCCTAGACTATGGCTACACCTTC,CASSAPDRFLDYGYTF
TRBD1,TRBJ2-5,.,TRBV5-1,TGCGCCAGCAGCTTGGGGATCGTGGCAGGGGGCCCGGTGTCTGAGACCCAGTACTTC,CASSLGIVAGGPVSETQYF
.,TRBJ1-5,once,TRBV13,TGTGCCAGCAGCTTGGGGAACAGGGATGAAAGTAATCAGCCCCAGCATTTT,CASSLGNRDESNQPQHF
.,TRBJ2-1,.,TRBV7-7,TGTGCCAGCAGCCCCGGGGCCGAAACCTACAATGAGCAGTTCTTC,CASSPGAETYNEQFF
.,TRBJ2-7,.,TRBV18,TGTGCCAGCTCACCACTCAGCGCCGGACCAAGCTCCTACGAGCAGTACTTC,CASSPLSAGPSSYEQYF
TRBD2,TRBJ2-7,.,TRBV7-9,TGTGCCAGCAGCTTAGGGACTAGCGGGAGGCCTTCCTACGAGCAGTACTTC,CASSLGTSGRPSYEQYF
TRBD2,TRBJ2-1,.,TRBV27,TGTGCCAGCAGTTTATCGATGGAGGTAGGCGGGGGGGTCTACAATGAGCAGTTCTTC,CASSLSMEVGGGVYNEQFF
TRBD2,TRBJ2-3,.,TRBV7-9,TGTGCCAGCAGCTTGGGTAGCGGGAGCCTGGATACGCAGTATTTT,CASSLGSGSLDTQYF
TRBD2,TRBJ2-7,.,TRBV7-9,TGTGCCAGCAGCTACGGACTAGCGGGAGCCTACGAGCAGTACTTC,CASSYGLAGAYEQYF
.,TRBJ2-7,.,TRBV7-9,TGTGCCAGCAGCCGGACAGAGACCTACGAGCAGTACTTC,CASSRTETYEQYF
TRBD2,TRBJ2-1,once,TRBV29-1,TGCAGCGCTGGGGTTCTAGCGGGAGGGCGTGTCTACAATGAGCAGTTCTTC,CSAGVLAGGRVYNEQFF
.,TRBJ2-1,.,TRBV2,TGTGCCAGCAGTGAAGGACAGATCAATGAGCAGTTCTTC,CASSEGQINEQFF
TRBD1,TRBJ2-7,.,TRBV11-2,TGTGCCAGCAGCTCCCGGGCATCGGGACAGGGTTACTACGAGCAGTACTTC,CASSSRASGQGYYEQYF
.,TRBJ2-2,.,TRBV5-8,TGTGCCAGCAGCCCGACCTCCACCGGGGAGCTGTTTTTT,CASSPTSTGELFF
.,TRBJ2-5,once,TRBV10-3,TGTGCCATCAGTGAACGGGGGCAGGGAGGCTTGATGGAGACCCAGTACTTC,CAISERGQGGLMETQYF
.,TRBJ2-3,.,TRBV28,TGTGCCACCCCCCCCGGAGGCACAGATACGCAGTATTTT,CATPPGGTDTQYF
.,TRBJ1-1,.,TRBV18,TGTGCCAGCTCACCCAAGGGGGGCACTGAAGCTTTCTTT,CASSPKGGTEAFF
TRBD1,TRBJ1-2,.,TRBV28,TGTGCCAGCAGAATCCGGGGACAGGGAGCCTACACCTTC,CASRIRGQGAYTF
TRBD2,TRBJ2-1,.,TRBV2,TGTGCCAGCAGCCTAGCGGGAATCTATGAGCAGTTCTTC,CASSLAGIYEQFF
TRBD2,TRBJ2-3,.,TRBV5-8,TGTGCCAGCAGCAGATTCCTGACGGGAGGGCCGGATACGCAGTATTTT,CASSRFLTGGPDTQYF
TRBD1,TRBJ2-7,.,TRBV19,TGTGCCAGTAGTATGACCCAGGGACAGACATACTCCTACGAGCAGTACTTC,CASSMTQGQTYSYEQYF